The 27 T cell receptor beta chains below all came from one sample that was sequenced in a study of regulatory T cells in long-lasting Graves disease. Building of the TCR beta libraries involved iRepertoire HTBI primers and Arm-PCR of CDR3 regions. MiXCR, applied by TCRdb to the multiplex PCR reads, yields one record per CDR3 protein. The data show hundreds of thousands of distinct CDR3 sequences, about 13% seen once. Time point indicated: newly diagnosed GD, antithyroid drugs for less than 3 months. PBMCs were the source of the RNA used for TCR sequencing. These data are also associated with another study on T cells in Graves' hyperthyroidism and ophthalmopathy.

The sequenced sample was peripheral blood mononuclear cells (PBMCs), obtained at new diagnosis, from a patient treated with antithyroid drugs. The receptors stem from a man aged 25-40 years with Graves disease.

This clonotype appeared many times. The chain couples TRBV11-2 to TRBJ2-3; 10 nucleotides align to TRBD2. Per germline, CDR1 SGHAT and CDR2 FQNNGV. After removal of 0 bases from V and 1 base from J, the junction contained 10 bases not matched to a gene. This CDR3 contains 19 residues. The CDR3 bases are TGTGCCAGCAGCTTAGATTGGTCTAGCGGGAGCTTTGGCACAGATACGCAGTATTTT. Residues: CASSLDWSSGSFGTDTQYF.

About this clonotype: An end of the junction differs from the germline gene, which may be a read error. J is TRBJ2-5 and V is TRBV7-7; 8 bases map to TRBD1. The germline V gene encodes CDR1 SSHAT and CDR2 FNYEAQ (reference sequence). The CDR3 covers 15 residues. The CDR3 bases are TGTGCTAGCAGAAAAAGGGGGGACAGGAGGGAGACCCAGTACTTC. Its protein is CASRKRGDRRETQYF.

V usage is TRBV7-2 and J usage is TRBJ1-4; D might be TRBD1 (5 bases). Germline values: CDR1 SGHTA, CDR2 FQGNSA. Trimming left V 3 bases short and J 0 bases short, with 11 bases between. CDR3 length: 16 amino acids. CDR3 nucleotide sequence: TGTGCCAGCAGCTTCGGAGGGGCTGCAACTAATGAAAAACTGTTTTTT. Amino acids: CASSFGGAATNEKLFF. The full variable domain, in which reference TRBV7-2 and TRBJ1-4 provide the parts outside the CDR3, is GAGVSQSPSNKVTEKGKDVELRCDPISGHTALYWYRQSLGQGLEFLIYFQGNSAPDKSGLPSDRFSAERTGGSVSTLTIQRTQQEDSAVYLCASSFGGAATNEKLFFGSGTQLSVL.

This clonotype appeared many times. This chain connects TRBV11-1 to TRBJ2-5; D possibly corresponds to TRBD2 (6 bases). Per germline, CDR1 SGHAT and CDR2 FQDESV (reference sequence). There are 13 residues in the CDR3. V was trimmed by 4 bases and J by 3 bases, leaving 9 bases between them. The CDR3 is CASSSIAEETQYF. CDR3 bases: TGTGCCAGCAGCTCCATAGCGGAAGAGACCCAGTACTTC.

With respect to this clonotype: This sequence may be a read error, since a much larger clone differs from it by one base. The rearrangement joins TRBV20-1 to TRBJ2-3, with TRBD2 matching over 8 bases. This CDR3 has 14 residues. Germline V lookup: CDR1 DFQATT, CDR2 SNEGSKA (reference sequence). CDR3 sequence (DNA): TGCAGTACTAGCGGCGAGATCTACGCAGATACGCAGTATTTT. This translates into CSTSGEIYADTQYF.

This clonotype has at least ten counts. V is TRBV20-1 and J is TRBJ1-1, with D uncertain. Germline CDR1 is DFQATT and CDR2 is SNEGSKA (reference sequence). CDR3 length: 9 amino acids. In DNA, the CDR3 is TGCAGGGCCGGGATTGAAGCTTTCTTT. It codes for CRAGIEAFF.

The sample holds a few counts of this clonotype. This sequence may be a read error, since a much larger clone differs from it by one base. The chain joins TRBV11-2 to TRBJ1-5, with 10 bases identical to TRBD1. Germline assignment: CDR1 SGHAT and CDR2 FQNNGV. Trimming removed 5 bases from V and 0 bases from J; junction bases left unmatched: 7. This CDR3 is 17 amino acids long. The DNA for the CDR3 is TGTGCCAGCAGCCCAGGGACAGGGGCGTGTAGCAATCAGCCCCAGCATTTT. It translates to CASSPGTGACSNQPQHF.

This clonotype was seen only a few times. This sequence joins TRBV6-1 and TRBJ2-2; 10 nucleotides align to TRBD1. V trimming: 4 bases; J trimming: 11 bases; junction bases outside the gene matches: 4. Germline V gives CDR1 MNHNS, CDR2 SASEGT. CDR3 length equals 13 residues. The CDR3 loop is CASSGKTGGELFF. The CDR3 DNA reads TGTGCCAGCAGTGGAAAGACAGGGGGCGAGCTGTTTTTT.

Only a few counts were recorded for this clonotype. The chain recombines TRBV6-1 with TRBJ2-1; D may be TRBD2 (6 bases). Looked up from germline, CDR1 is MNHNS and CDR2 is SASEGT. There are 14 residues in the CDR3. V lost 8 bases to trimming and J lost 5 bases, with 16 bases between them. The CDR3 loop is CASAFGRGNNEQFF. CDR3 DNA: TGTGCCAGCGCATTCGGGAGAGGCAACAATGAGCAGTTCTTC.

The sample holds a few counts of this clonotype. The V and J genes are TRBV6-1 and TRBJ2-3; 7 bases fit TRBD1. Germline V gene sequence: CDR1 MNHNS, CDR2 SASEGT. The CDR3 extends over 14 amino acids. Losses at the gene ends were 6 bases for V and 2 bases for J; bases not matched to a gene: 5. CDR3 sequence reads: CASSRDRVTDTQYF. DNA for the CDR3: TGTGCCAGCAGCCGGGACAGAGTCACAGATACGCAGTATTTT.

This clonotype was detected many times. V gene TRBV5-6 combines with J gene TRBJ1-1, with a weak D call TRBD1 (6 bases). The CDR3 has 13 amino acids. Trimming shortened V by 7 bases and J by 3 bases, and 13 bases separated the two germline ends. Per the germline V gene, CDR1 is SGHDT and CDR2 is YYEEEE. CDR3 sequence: CASSSDSYTEAFF. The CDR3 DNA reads TGTGCCAGCTCATCGGACAGTTACACTGAAGCTTTCTTT.

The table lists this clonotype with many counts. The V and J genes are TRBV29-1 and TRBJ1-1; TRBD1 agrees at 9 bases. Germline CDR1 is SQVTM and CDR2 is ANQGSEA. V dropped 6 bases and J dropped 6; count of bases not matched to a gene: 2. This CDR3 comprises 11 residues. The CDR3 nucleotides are TGCAGCGTCGGACAGGGGCCTGAAGCTTTCTTT. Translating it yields CSVGQGPEAFF.

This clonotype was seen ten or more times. This CDR3 reads CASSPGDRANYEQYF. CDR3 in DNA: TGCGCCAGCAGCCCAGGGGACAGGGCAAACTACGAGCAGTACTTC. The chain uses TRBV5-1 and TRBJ2-7; 9 bases map to TRBD1. Germline V gene sequence: CDR1 SGHRS, CDR2 YFSETQ. This CDR3 comprises 15 residues. Trimming took 4 bases from V and 3 from J; bases not matched to a gene: 8.

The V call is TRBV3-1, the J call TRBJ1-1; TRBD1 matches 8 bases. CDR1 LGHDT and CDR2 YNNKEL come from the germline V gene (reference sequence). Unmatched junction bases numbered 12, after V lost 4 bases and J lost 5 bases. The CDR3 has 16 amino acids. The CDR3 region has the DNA TGTGCCAGCAGCCGAGTAGTGGCAGGGGGCGAAACTGAAGCTTTCTTT. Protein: CASSRVVAGGETEAFF.

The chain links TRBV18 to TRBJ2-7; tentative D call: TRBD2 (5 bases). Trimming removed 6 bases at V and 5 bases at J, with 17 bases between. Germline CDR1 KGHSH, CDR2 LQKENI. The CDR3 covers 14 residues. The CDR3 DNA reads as TGTGCCAGCTCTCCGTCCCCTAGCAGCGACGAGCAGTACTTC. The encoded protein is CASSPSPSSDEQYF.

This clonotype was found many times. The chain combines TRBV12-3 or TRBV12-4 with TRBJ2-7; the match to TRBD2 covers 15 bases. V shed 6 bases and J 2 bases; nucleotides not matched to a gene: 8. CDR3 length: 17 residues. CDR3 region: CASSSGLAGGNTYEQYF. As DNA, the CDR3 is TGTGCCAGCAGCAGTGGACTAGCGGGAGGGAACACCTACGAGCAGTACTTC.

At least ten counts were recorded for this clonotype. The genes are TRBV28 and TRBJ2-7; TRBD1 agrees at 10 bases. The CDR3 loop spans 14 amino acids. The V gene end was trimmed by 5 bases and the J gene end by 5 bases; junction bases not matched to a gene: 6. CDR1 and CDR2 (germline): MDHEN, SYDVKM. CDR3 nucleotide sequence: TGTGCCAGCAGTCCGGGACAGGGGTTAAACGAGCAGTACTTC. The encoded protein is CASSPGQGLNEQYF.

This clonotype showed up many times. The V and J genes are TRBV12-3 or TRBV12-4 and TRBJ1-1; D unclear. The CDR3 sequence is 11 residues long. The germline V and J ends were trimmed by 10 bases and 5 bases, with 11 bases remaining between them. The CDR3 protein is CATAGRTEAFF. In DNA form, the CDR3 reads TGTGCCACCGCCGGAAGGACTGAAGCTTTCTTT.

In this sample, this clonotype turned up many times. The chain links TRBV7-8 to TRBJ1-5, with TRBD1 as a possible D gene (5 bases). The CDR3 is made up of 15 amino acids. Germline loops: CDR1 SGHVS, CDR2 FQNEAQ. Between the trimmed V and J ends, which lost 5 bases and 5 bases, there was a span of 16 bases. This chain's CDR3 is CASSPTGTYYQPQHF. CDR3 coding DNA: TGTGCCAGCAGCCCAACCGGGACTTATTATCAGCCCCAGCATTTT. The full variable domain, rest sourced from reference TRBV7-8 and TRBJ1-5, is GAGVSQSPRYKVAKRGQDVALRCDPISGHVSLFWYQQALGQGPEFLTYFQNEAQLDKSGLPSDRFFAERPEGSVSTLKIQRTQQEDSAVYLCASSPTGTYYQPQHFGDGTRLSIL.

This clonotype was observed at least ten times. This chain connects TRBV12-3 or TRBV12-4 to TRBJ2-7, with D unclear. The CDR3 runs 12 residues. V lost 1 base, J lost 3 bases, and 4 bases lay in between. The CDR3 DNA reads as TGTGCCAGCAGTTTAGAGGTCTACGAGCAGTACTTC. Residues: CASSLEVYEQYF.

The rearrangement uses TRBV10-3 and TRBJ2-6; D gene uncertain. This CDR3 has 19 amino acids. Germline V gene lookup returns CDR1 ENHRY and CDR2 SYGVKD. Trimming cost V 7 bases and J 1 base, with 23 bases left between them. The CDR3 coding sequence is TGTGCCATCAAAAATGGCTCCCAACAGCCCGGGTCTGGGGCCAACGTCCTGACTTTC. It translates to CAIKNGSQQPGSGANVLTF.

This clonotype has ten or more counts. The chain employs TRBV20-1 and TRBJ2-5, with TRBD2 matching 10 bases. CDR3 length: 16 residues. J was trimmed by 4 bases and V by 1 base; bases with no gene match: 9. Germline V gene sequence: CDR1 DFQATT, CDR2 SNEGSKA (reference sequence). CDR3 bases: TGCAGTGCTAGAGGCAGGCTAGCGGGAGTCTTAGAGACCCAGTACTTC. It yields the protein CSARGRLAGVLETQYF.

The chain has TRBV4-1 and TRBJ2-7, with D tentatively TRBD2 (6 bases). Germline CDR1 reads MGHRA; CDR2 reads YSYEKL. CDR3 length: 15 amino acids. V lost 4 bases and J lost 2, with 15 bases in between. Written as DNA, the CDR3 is TGCGCCAGCAGCCCCAGTGGGGGGAAGACCTACGAGCAGTACTTC. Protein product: CASSPSGGKTYEQYF.

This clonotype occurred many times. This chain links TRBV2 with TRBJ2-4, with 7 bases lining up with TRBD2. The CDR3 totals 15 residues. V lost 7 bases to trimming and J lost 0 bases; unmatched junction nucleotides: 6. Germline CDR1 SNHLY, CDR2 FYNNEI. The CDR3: CASTGGGLAKNIQYF. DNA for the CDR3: TGTGCCAGCACGGGCGGGGGATTAGCCAAAAACATTCAGTACTTC.

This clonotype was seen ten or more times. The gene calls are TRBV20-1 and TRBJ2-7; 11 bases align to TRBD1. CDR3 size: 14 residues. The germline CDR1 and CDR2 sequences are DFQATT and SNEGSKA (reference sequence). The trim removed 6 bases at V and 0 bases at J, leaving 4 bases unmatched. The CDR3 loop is CSAPGTGGSYEQYF. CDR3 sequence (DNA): TGCAGTGCGCCCGGGACAGGGGGCTCCTACGAGCAGTACTTC.

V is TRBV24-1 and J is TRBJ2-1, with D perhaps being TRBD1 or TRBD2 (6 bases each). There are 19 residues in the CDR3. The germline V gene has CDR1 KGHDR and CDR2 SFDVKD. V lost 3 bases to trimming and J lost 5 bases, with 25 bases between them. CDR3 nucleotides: TGTGCCACCAGTGATGGCGTCCAGGGGTGGTGGGAGGCTAACAATGAGCAGTTCTTC. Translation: CATSDGVQGWWEANNEQFF.

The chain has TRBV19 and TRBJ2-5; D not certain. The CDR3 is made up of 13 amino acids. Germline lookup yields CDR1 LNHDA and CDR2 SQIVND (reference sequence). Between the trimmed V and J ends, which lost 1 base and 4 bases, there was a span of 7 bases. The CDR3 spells CASSIVQTETQYF. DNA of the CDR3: TGTGCCAGTAGTATAGTACAGACAGAGACCCAGTACTTC.